The rows below give T cell receptor beta chains drawn from one sample of a study of blood T cell repertoires in COVID-19. The table came from immunoSEQ multiplex PCR; TCRdb's copy has only in-frame clones and leaves some out. The sample holds about 220,000 clones, 85% seen once. The sequenced sample consisted of peripheral blood. These receptors all stem from a man aged 50 to 60 who had recovered from COVID-19. Both conserved end residues are part of each CDR3. The D gene is left open where the match is weak. Size is stated for part of the rows, as once, few or many counts, or as a class when the clone is expanded.

D	size	V	J	CDR3	DNA
TRBD1	.	TRBV11-2	TRBJ2-2	CASSANRGHTGELFF	TGTGCCAGCAGCGCAAACAGGGGGCACACCGGGGAGCTGTTTTTT
.	.	TRBV30	TRBJ1-6	CAWSAPLRVLRAGIGFSPLHF	TGTGCCTGGAGTGCCCCCCTGAGGGTCCTCAGAGCGGGAATTGGGTTTTCACCCCTCCACTTT
TRBD1	.	TRBV28	TRBJ2-2	CASSPGQGAPTGELFF	TGTGCCAGCAGTCCAGGACAGGGGGCGCCGACCGGGGAGCTGTTTTTT
.	few	TRBV5-5	TRBJ2-3	CASSRTRSTQYF	TGTGCCAGCAGCCGGACACGGTCAACGCAGTATTTT
TRBD2	.	TRBV2	TRBJ2-7	CASSGGREAYEQYF	TGTGCCAGCAGTGGAGGGCGGGAGGCCTACGAGCAGTACTTC
.	.	TRBV7-8	TRBJ2-2	CASSLESQRRRTGELFF	TGTGCCAGCAGCTTAGAATCCCAGCGGAGGAGGACCGGGGAGCTGTTTTTT
TRBD1	.	TRBV19	TRBJ1-1	CASSSGTAEAFF	TGTGCCAGTAGTAGTGGGACAGCTGAAGCTTTCTTT
TRBD2	once	TRBV7-2	TRBJ2-7	CASSLGMPGLVIAYEQYF	TGTGCCAGCAGCTTGGGGATGCCGGGACTAGTTATAGCCTACGAGCAGTACTTC
.	.	TRBV28	TRBJ2-5	CASSSPSDRSLTQYF	TGTGCCAGCAGTTCCCCCTCCGACAGGAGTTTGACCCAGTACTTC
TRBD1	.	TRBV28	TRBJ2-7	CASSAPGTGAYEQYF	TGTGCCAGCAGTGCCCCCGGGACAGGAGCCTACGAGCAGTACTTC
TRBD1	.	TRBV7-9	TRBJ1-1	CASRAGQGRSTEAFF	TGTGCCAGCAGGGCCGGACAGGGAAGGTCTACTGAAGCTTTCTTT
.	.	TRBV28	TRBJ2-3	CASSEGLTDTQYF	TGTGCCAGCAGCGAGGGTTTAACAGATACGCAGTATTTT
TRBD2	.	TRBV29-1	TRBJ2-3	CSVGSTSGTTQYF	TGCAGCGTTGGGTCTACTAGCGGGACTACGCAGTATTTT
TRBD2	.	TRBV19	TRBJ2-7	CASSNLAGAFVEQYF	TGTGCCAGTAGCAACCTAGCGGGAGCTTTTGTCGAGCAGTACTTC
TRBD1	.	TRBV7-2	TRBJ1-1	CASSVRRGRRTEAFF	TGTGCCAGCAGCGTTCGGAGGGGGCGGCGGACTGAAGCTTTCTTT
.	.	TRBV5-6	TRBJ2-2	CASLTTGLSTGELFF	TGTGCCAGCCTGACCACAGGGTTAAGCACCGGGGAGCTGTTTTTT
TRBD1	.	TRBV9	TRBJ2-2	CASSYYRGSNTGELFF	TGTGCCAGCAGTTACTACAGGGGGTCGAACACCGGGGAGCTGTTTTTT
TRBD1	.	TRBV24-1	TRBJ1-1	CATSDPPEGQVNTEAFF	TGTGCCACCAGTGATCCTCCCGAGGGACAGGTGAACACTGAAGCTTTCTTT
.	once	TRBV19	TRBJ1-1	CASSIFAALNTEAFF	TGTGCCAGTAGTATATTTGCGGCCTTGAACACTGAAGCTTTCTTT
TRBD1	.	TRBV20-1	TRBJ1-5	CSASDGQDYSNQPQHF	TGCAGTGCTAGTGATGGACAGGATTATAGCAATCAGCCCCAGCATTTT
TRBD1	once	TRBV19	TRBJ2-3	CASSLGQGAGTDTQYF	TGTGCCAGTAGCCTTGGACAGGGTGCGGGCACAGATACGCAGTATTTT
TRBD1	.	TRBV30	TRBJ1-2	CAWSFRGRGRGYTF	TGTGCCTGGAGTTTCAGGGGGCGAGGCCGTGGCTACACCTTC
TRBD2	once	TRBV27	TRBJ2-1	CASRTLTSGVYNEQFF	TGTGCCAGCAGGACCCTGACTAGCGGGGTCTACAATGAGCAGTTCTTC
.	.	TRBV4-2	TRBJ2-7	CASSQETSYEQYF	TGTGCCAGCAGCCAAGAAACTAGCTACGAGCAGTACTTC
.	.	TRBV5-1	TRBJ2-3	CASSLRRGGGTDTQYF	TGCGCCAGCAGCCTGCGGAGGGGGGGTGGCACAGATACGCAGTATTTT
.	.	TRBV11-3	TRBJ2-1	CASSRTDNEQFF	TGTGCCAGCAGCCGGACAGACAATGAGCAGTTCTTC
TRBD2	.	TRBV10-3	TRBJ2-7	CAISESLAGTSYEQYF	TGTGCCATCAGTGAGAGTCTAGCGGGTACCTCCTACGAGCAGTACTTC
.	.	TRBV18	TRBJ2-1	CASSPISSGYNEQFF	TGTGCCAGCTCACCAATCAGCTCGGGCTACAATGAGCAGTTCTTC
.	.	TRBV5-1	TRBJ2-3	CASSLTDTQYF	TGCGCCAGCAGCCTCACAGATACGCAGTATTTT
.	.	TRBV14	TRBJ1-1	CASSPGVWGTEAFF	TGTGCCAGCAGCCCGGGAGTGTGGGGCACTGAAGCTTTCTTT
.	.	TRBV14	TRBJ1-2	CASSQDRRQIYGYTF	TGTGCCAGCAGCCAAGATCGGAGGCAGATATATGGCTACACCTTC
TRBD2	.	TRBV11-2	TRBJ2-1	CASVPWAGGRSYNEQFF	TGTGCCAGCGTTCCCTGGGCGGGAGGGCGATCCTACAATGAGCAGTTCTTC
.	.	TRBV24-1	TRBJ2-2	CATSDVDSTGELFF	TGTGCCACCAGTGATGTTGACAGTACCGGGGAGCTGTTTTTT
.	.	TRBV18	TRBJ1-2	CASSLGHQYGYTF	TGTGCCAGCTCACTCGGACATCAATATGGCTACACCTTC
TRBD2	.	TRBV27	TRBJ2-2	CASSLRTSLNTGELFF	TGTGCCAGCAGTTTACGGACTAGCCTGAACACCGGGGAGCTGTTTTTT
.	once	TRBV4-2	TRBJ2-5	CASSQGPLETQYF	TGTGCCAGCAGCCAAGGGCCATTGGAGACCCAGTACTTC
.	.	TRBV11-2	TRBJ2-1	CASSLGGQEEQFF	TGTGCCAGCAGCTTAGGGGGGCAGGAGGAGCAGTTCTTC
.	.	TRBV19	TRBJ1-1	CASSPIDRSTEAFF	TGTGCCAGTAGCCCTATTGACCGGAGCACTGAAGCTTTCTTT
TRBD1	.	TRBV24-1	TRBJ1-5	CATSESGTGRFRPQHF	TGTGCCACCAGTGAATCCGGGACAGGCCGTTTTCGGCCCCAGCATTTT
.	once	TRBV29-1	TRBJ1-1	CSVEEIYTEAFF	TGCAGCGTTGAAGAAATCTACACTGAAGCTTTCTTT
.	.	TRBV4-1	TRBJ2-5	CASSQGGVGAFQETQYF	TGCGCCAGCAGCCAAGGAGGTGTGGGGGCATTCCAAGAGACCCAGTACTTC
.	.	TRBV14	TRBJ1-1	CASSQDLQNREAFF	TGTGCCAGCAGCCAAGATCTTCAGAACAGAGAAGCTTTCTTT
TRBD1	.	TRBV11-2	TRBJ2-1	CASSRTGNNEQFF	TGTGCCAGCAGCCGGACAGGGAACAATGAGCAGTTCTTC
.	.	TRBV9	TRBJ2-1	CASSVGGGGVYNEQFF	TGTGCCAGCAGCGTAGGAGGCGGGGGCGTTTACAATGAGCAGTTCTTC
.	many	TRBV18	TRBJ1-5	CASSPDRDQPQHF	TGTGCCAGCTCACCGGACAGAGATCAGCCCCAGCATTTT
.	.	TRBV7-9	TRBJ2-5	CASSFSPGTSVETQYF	TGTGCCAGCAGTTTCTCACCCGGGACTTCAGTAGAGACCCAGTACTTC
TRBD1	.	TRBV18	TRBJ2-5	CASSPGAGGRQETQYF	TGTGCCAGCTCACCAGGGGCAGGGGGTCGGCAAGAGACCCAGTACTTC
TRBD2	.	TRBV29-1	TRBJ2-1	CSVVLSGRAKDEQFF	TGCAGCGTTGTTCTCAGCGGGAGGGCCAAGGATGAGCAGTTCTTC
.	.	TRBV19	TRBJ2-2	CASYRNTGELFF	TGTGCCAGTTACAGGAACACCGGGGAGCTGTTTTTT
TRBD1	.	TRBV28	TRBJ1-6	CASSLRQGANSPLHF	TGTGCCAGCAGTTTGAGACAGGGGGCAAATTCACCCCTCCACTTT
TRBD2	.	TRBV11-2	TRBJ2-3	CASSRSGSADTQYF	TGTGCCAGCAGCCGCAGCGGGAGTGCAGATACGCAGTATTTT
TRBD2	.	TRBV6-5	TRBJ2-7	CASRAGLPYEQYF	TGTGCCAGCAGAGCGGGACTCCCCTACGAGCAGTACTTC
.	.	TRBV5-1	TRBJ2-6	CASKGVPGANVLTF	TGCGCCAGCAAAGGGGTTCCCGGGGCCAACGTCCTGACTTTC
TRBD1	few	TRBV19	TRBJ1-5	CASSFQGEQPQHF	TGTGCCAGTAGTTTCCAGGGGGAACAGCCCCAGCATTTT
TRBD2	once	TRBV30	TRBJ2-2	CAWSVLGRSGINTGELFF	TGTGCCTGGAGTGTACTAGGCAGGAGCGGGATTAACACCGGGGAGCTGTTTTTT
TRBD1	.	TRBV7-8	TRBJ1-1	CASSSVLQGAFF	TGTGCCAGCAGCTCAGTATTACAGGGGGCTTTCTTT
.	.	TRBV28	TRBJ2-7	CASSSQGPGELRDF	TGTGCCAGCAGTTCACAAGGACCCGGGGAACTACGGGACTTC